This TCR beta chain was captured in a study of cytomegalovirus exposure and HLA in healthy donors. Across the study: About 200 million T cells yielded 120 million or so unique TCR beta sequences, as an earlier analysis found. Points from the study as a whole: Information on immune exposure was restricted to one variable (CMV serostatus).

Remarks on this clone: The antigen remains unidentified.

The PCR employed 60 Vbeta primers together with 13 Jbeta primers. Measured with immunoSEQ multiplex PCR; TCRdb has only the in-frame clones, and not every one. Here the sample spans approximately 120,000 clones, around 77% being singletons. Healthy bone marrow donors made up the donor group. Donors had nominal health at sampling but likely had unrecorded immune exposures. There are 17 residues in the CDR3. The ends lost 4 bases at V and 4 bases at J; junction bases unmatched: 7. Germline V CDR1 and CDR2: SGHNT, YYREEE (reference sequence). The rearrangement joins TRBV5-4 to TRBJ2-3, with 15 bases fitting TRBD2. Sequenced: PBMCs. The TCR was taken from a man between 40 and 49 years old in good health and CMV-seropositive. The CDR3 loop reads CASSANGLAGGPDTQYF. DNA for the CDR3: TGTGCCAGCAGCGCGAACGGACTAGCGGGGGGGCCAGATACGCAGTATTTT.